These 3 T cell receptor beta chains were sequenced from one sample in a study of beta chain features in type 1 diabetes. Reverse transcription of all isolated RNA meant that expressed TCRB transcripts were sequenced. Generated by immunoSEQ multiplex PCR, the TCRdb table keeps only in-frame clones and is missing some. The sample shows hundreds of thousands of clones, roughly 16% of them seen only once. The source material was naive CD4+ T cells from blood. Receptors originate from a man aged 18 to 30 in good health.

The rearrangement uses TRBV27 and TRBJ1-1, with D tentatively TRBD1 (5 bases). The CDR3 consists of 13 residues. Germline values: CDR1 MNHEY, CDR2 SMNVEV (reference sequence). V lost 6 bases, J lost 2 bases, and 10 bases lay in between. CDR3 bases: TGTGCCAGCAGACGGACATTCAACACTGAAGCTTTCTTT. It encodes CASRRTFNTEAFF.

This clone occurred a few times. The V and J genes are TRBV25-1 and TRBJ1-6, with 8 bases fitting TRBD1. The J segment lost 10 bases and the V segment lost 4 bases, leaving 6 bases of the junction unmatched. The CDR3 runs to 14 residues. Germline CDR1 MGHDK, CDR2 SYGVNS. The CDR3 loop is CASSGTGGRSPLHF. The CDR3 DNA reads as TGTGCCAGCAGTGGCACAGGGGGTAGGTCACCCCTCCACTTT.

The rearrangement uses TRBV28 and TRBJ2-5; D possibly corresponds to TRBD1 (5 bases). CDR1 is MDHEN and CDR2 is SYDVKM in the germline V gene. The CDR3 contains 15 residues. V lost 3 bases, J lost 5 bases, and 16 bases lay in between. CDR3 protein: CASSLPSQGYETQYF. The CDR3 DNA reads TGTGCCAGCAGTTTGCCCTCCCAGGGCTATGAGACCCAGTACTTC.